This T cell receptor (beta chain) derives from a study of T cells in Graves' hyperthyroidism and ophthalmopathy. Amplification yielded TCR beta CDR3 regions, with RNA transcripts as the source. Initially, a first-round RT-PCR of the TCR CDR3 employed the HTBI primer set. One entry per CDR3 protein results from TCRdb running MiXCR on the multiplex PCR reads. The table records roughly 500,000 distinct CDR3 sequences, 46% of them present only once. This TCR was recovered from an adult woman with Graves' disease, either hyperthyroidism or ophthalmopathy (not recorded which). Sequencing was done on a sample of peripheral blood or thyroid tissue (not recorded which).

This chain's CDR3 is CASSDPPGELFF. The CDR3 nucleotides read TGTGCCAGCAGTGACCCACCCGGGGAGCTGTTTTTT. This chain links TRBV27 with TRBJ2-2; no reliable D call. V dropped 5 bases and J dropped 6 bases, with 7 bases sitting between them. Germline lookup yields CDR1 MNHEY and CDR2 SMNVEV (reference sequence). The CDR3 extends over 12 amino acids.